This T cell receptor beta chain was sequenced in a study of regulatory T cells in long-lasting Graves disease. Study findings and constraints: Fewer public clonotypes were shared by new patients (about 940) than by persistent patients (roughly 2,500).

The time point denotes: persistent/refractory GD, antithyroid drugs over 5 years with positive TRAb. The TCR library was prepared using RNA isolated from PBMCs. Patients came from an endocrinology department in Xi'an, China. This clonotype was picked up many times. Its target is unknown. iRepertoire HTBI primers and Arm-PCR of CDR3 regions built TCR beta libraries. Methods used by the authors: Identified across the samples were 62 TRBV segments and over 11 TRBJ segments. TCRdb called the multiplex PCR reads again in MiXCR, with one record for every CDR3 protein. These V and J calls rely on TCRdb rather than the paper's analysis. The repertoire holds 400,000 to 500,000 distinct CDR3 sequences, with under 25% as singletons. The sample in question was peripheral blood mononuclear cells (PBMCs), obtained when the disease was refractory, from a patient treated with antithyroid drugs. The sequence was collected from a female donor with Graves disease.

DNA for the CDR3: TGTGCCATCAGTGGGGGGACAGGGCTCGGCTTAAACACCGGGGAGCTGTTTTTT. It specifies CAISGGTGLGLNTGELFF. The rearrangement joins TRBV10-3 to TRBJ2-2, with 9 bases fitting TRBD1. Germline CDR1 is ENHRY and CDR2 is SYGVKD. This CDR3 spans 18 amino acids. V was pared by 4 bases and J by 2 bases, with 11 bases of the junction left unmatched.